This T cell receptor beta chain was sequenced in a study of vaccination and CD4 T cells after COVID-19. Study-wide results and limits: Analysis of convalescent patients found that 304 of 307 vaccine-specific clones were spike mono-reactive.

This CDR3 is 14 amino acids long. CDR1 is KGHSH, CDR2 LQKENI, per germline. Trimming at V came to 2 bases and at J to 2 bases, leaving 3 bases not matched to a gene. As concerns this clonotype: Its specificity is unknown.

Described treatment: roughly nine-day PBMC culture with coronavirus spike peptide pools or control peptides (ViraFEST assay). One should note that the unexposed donor's CD4+ T cells were collected before the COVID-19 pandemic (2011-2018). Cultured CD4+ T-cell DNA underwent Oncomine TCR Beta short-read sequencing. Genomic DNA was extracted from cultured CD4+ T cells. In TCRdb, the PCR reads were re-called with MiXCR into one record per CDR3 protein. Of about 9,700 distinct CDR3 sequences listed, under 40% are singletons. The sample consisted of CD4+ T cells from blood, cultured in vitro. The V call is TRBV18, the J call TRBJ2-7; 7 nucleotides match TRBD2. The clonotype comes from a human donor in good health. Here the CDR3 DNA reads TGTGCCAGCTCACCAGCTAGCGGACCCTACGAGCAGTACTTC. The encoded protein is CASSPASGPYEQYF.